Listed below are T cell receptor beta chains from one sample, sequenced in a study of cytomegalovirus exposure and HLA in healthy donors. Clones were read by immunoSEQ multiplex PCR, and TCRdb kept only the in-frame ones, dropping some. The table includes roughly 56,000 clones, more than 85% detected once. Sequenced: PBMCs. Receptors were obtained from a woman aged 25-40 years in good health and CMV-seronegative. Both conserved end residues are part of each CDR3. A D gene is named only where the DNA matches it firmly. Expanded clones get a size class; other rows say once, few or many, or leave the size out.

j_gene,abundance,v_gene,d_gene,CDR3aa,CDR3nt
TRBJ2-7,-,TRBV14,-,CASSLDRSLSGEQYF,TGTGCCAGCAGCCTTGACAGGTCCCTCTCGGGCGAGCAGTACTTC
TRBJ2-1,-,TRBV7-2,TRBD2,CASRPAGVVNEQFF,TGTGCCAGCAGGCCAGCGGGAGTTGTCAATGAGCAGTTCTTC
TRBJ1-2,-,TRBV9,-,CASSLDSSYTF,TGTGCCAGCAGCCTCGATAGTAGCTACACCTTC
TRBJ1-5,once,TRBV27,-,CASSLWEAGNEGQPQHF,TGTGCCAGCAGTTTATGGGAAGCGGGGAATGAGGGTCAGCCCCAGCATTTT
TRBJ2-7,-,TRBV27,TRBD2,CASSYGGTYEQYF,TGTGCCAGCAGCTACGGGGGGACCTACGAGCAGTACTTC
TRBJ1-2,-,TRBV29-1,TRBD1,CSCGSDRSYGYTF,TGCAGCTGCGGCTCGGACAGGAGCTATGGCTACACCTTC
TRBJ2-3,-,TRBV9,-,CASRQRDRPTDTQYF,TGTGCCAGCAGGCAGCGGGACAGGCCCACAGATACGCAGTATTTT
TRBJ1-1,-,TRBV6-5,-,CASSEPRTARGAFF,TGTGCCAGCAGTGAACCCAGGACAGCGAGGGGAGCTTTCTTT
TRBJ1-2,-,TRBV6-5,-,CASRVTASNYGYTF,TGTGCCAGCCGGGTGACAGCCTCTAACTATGGCTACACCTTC
TRBJ2-7,-,TRBV9,TRBD1,CASSATGVISYEQYF,TGTGCCAGCAGTGCGACAGGGGTTATATCCTACGAGCAGTACTTC
TRBJ2-5,-,TRBV5-4,TRBD2,CASRTGGGETQYF,TGTGCCAGCAGGACGGGGGGGGGAGAGACCCAGTACTTC
TRBJ2-3,-,TRBV9,TRBD2,CASSVRAGEGDTQYF,TGTGCCAGCAGCGTGAGAGCGGGAGAGGGAGATACGCAGTATTTT
TRBJ2-5,-,TRBV5-1,-,CASSEPGQETQYF,TGCGCCAGCAGCGAACCGGGGCAAGAGACCCAGTACTTC
TRBJ2-1,-,TRBV12-5,-,CASGLTTVKFF,TGTGCTAGTGGTTTGACGACAGTTAAGTTCTTC
TRBJ1-2,-,TRBV18,TRBD1,CASSPRQGDPSGYTF,TGTGCCAGCTCACCTAGACAGGGGGACCCCTCAGGCTACACCTTC
TRBJ1-3,once,TRBV6-5,-,CASVENSGNTIYF,TGTGCCAGCGTTGAGAATTCTGGAAACACCATATATTTT
TRBJ2-7,few,TRBV19,TRBD1,CASSVSTGALKQYF,TGTGCCAGTAGTGTGTCAACAGGGGCTTTGAAGCAGTACTTC
TRBJ1-4,-,TRBV5-6,TRBD1,CASSRGQVGKLFF,TGTGCCAGCAGCCGGGGACAGGTCGGAAAACTGTTTTTT
TRBJ2-1,once,TRBV5-1,TRBD1,CASSLVAGGSDEQFF,TGCGCCAGCAGCTTGGTGGCAGGGGGTAGCGATGAGCAGTTCTTC
TRBJ1-2,once,TRBV10-1,TRBD1,CASSEMETGTPNYGYTF,TGCGCCAGCAGTGAGATGGAGACAGGGACTCCTAACTATGGCTACACCTTC
TRBJ2-7,-,TRBV7-9,-,CASSLAGDTTEQYF,TGTGCCAGCAGCTTGGCAGGGGATACAACTGAGCAGTACTTC
TRBJ2-7,-,TRBV5-1,-,CASSFDVNSSEQYF,TGCGCCAGCAGCTTTGATGTAAACTCTTCCGAGCAGTACTTC
TRBJ1-1,-,TRBV7-3,-,CASSPQGAFRNTEAFF,TGTGCCAGCAGCCCACAGGGTGCGTTTAGGAACACTGAAGCTTTCTTT
TRBJ2-2,-,TRBV5-1,-,CASSLELVTGELFF,TGCGCCAGCAGCTTGGAGCTAGTTACCGGGGAGCTGTTTTTT
TRBJ1-2,-,TRBV5-4,-,CASSLGGTTNYGYTF,TGTGCCAGCAGCTTGGGAGGGACAACTAACTATGGCTACACCTTC
TRBJ1-1,-,TRBV19,TRBD1,CASSISQGDTEAFF,TGTGCCAGTAGTATTTCTCAGGGGGACACTGAAGCTTTCTTT
TRBJ2-3,-,TRBV7-2,TRBD2,CASSLGLAGGGDTQYF,TGTGCCAGCAGCCTGGGACTAGCGGGAGGGGGAGATACGCAGTATTTT
TRBJ2-1,-,TRBV29-1,-,CSWGIAEGTRDEQFF,TGCAGCTGGGGGATAGCGGAGGGGACTCGGGATGAGCAGTTCTTC
TRBJ2-1,-,TRBV25-1,TRBD1,CATSGTGINEQFF,TGTGCCACCTCCGGGACAGGGATAAATGAGCAGTTCTTC
TRBJ2-6,-,TRBV6-5,-,CASSYFAGSGANVLTF,TGTGCCAGCAGTTACTTCGCAGGTTCTGGGGCCAACGTCCTGACTTTC
TRBJ2-7,-,TRBV9,TRBD2,CASSSRLADEQYF,TGTGCCAGCAGCTCACGACTAGCTGACGAGCAGTACTTC